This T cell receptor beta chain was recovered during a study of shared clonotypes between healthy human individuals. About the research overall: Each donor's CD8 memory used one plate, CD8 naive two, each CD4 subset three.

Profiling relied on immunoSEQ multiplex PCR, and the TCRdb table lists in-frame clones only, not all of them. The sample carries roughly 1,000,000 clones, around 78% recorded once. As to this clone: The antigen remains undetermined.

V dropped 4 bases and J dropped 9 bases, with 7 bases sitting between them. The CDR3 sequence is 11 residues long. Germline values: CDR1 SEHNR, CDR2 FQNEAQ (reference sequence). General study results and limits: Among a handful of donors, approximately 5.4% of naive CD4 clonotypes were found in common.

Sequenced input: memory CD4+ T cells from PBMCs. The sample's subset: CD45RA-negative fraction. The chain recombines TRBV7-9 with TRBJ2-1, with D uncertain. This TCR came from a man between 18 and 29 years old in good health. Some clones in this sample may be carry-over from other donors' samples. The CDR3 DNA reads TGTGCCAGCAGCTCTCTCGGTGAGCAGTTCTTC. Translating it yields CASSSLGEQFF.